The entry below describes one T cell receptor beta chain. Several immunoSEQ plates received, in even portions, the genomic DNA of each subset. Only in-frame clones appear in the TCRdb table, and some are missing; sequencing was by immunoSEQ multiplex PCR. There are just over 2,000,000 clones in the sample; roughly 94% occur only once, and more than 0.1% lies in the top ten. The source of the sample is a study of shared clonotypes between healthy human individuals. The sequence was obtained from a man between 18 and 35 years old in good health. The sample consisted of naive CD4+ T cells sorted from blood. The subset is: CD45RA+ positively selected.

CDR3 sequence: CAWGLGRGEAFF. The CDR3 nucleotides are TGTGCCTGGGGGTTGGGTAGGGGTGAAGCTTTCTTT. The chain joins TRBV30 to TRBJ1-1; the D gene is possibly TRBD1 (5 bases). Per the germline V gene, CDR1 is GTSNPN and CDR2 is SVGIG (reference sequence). Trimming took off 5 bases at V and 7 bases at J, with 14 bases between the two ends. This CDR3 has 12 residues. The entire variable domain, with the rest obtained from reference TRBV30 and TRBJ1-1, is as follows: SQTIHQWPATLVQPVGSPLSLECTVEGTSNPNLYWYRQAAGRGLQLLFYSVGIGQISSEVPQNLSASRPQDRQFILSSKKLLLSDSGFYLCAWGLGRGEAFFGQGTRLTVV.